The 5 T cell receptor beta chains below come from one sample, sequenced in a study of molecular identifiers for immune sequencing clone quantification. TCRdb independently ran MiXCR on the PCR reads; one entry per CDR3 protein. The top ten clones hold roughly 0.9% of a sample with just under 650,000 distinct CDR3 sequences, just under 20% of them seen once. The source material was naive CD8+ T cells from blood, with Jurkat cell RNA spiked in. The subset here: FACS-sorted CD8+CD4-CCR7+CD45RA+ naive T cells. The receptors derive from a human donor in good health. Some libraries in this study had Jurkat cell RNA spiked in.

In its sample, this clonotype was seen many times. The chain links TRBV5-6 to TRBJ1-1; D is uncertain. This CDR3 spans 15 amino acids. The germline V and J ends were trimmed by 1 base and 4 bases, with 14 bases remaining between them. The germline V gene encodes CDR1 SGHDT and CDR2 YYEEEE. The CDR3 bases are TGTGCCAGCAGCTTGCTAACGGGTAAGAGCACTGAAGCTTTCTTT. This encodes CASSLLTGKSTEAFF.

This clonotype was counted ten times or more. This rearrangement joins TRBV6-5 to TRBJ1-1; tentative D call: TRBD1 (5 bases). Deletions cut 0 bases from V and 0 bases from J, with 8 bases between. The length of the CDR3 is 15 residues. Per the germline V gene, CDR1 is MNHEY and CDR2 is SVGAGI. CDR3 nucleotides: TGTGCCAGCAGTTACTCGGGGGGGATGAACACTGAAGCTTTCTTT. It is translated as CASSYSGGMNTEAFF.

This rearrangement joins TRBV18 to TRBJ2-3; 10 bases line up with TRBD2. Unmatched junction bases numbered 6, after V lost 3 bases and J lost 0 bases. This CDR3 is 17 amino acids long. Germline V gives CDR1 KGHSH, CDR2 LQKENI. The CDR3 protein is CASSPSGSGGSTDTQYF. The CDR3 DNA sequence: TGTGCCAGCTCACCGAGTGGTAGCGGGGGGAGCACAGATACGCAGTATTTT.

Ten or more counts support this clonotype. For the CDR3, the DNA is TGTGCCAGCACACTTCGCCGGGACACCAACGAAAAACTGTTTTTT. Translation gives CASTLRRDTNEKLFF. J is TRBJ1-4 and V is TRBV12-3 or TRBV12-4; D is possibly TRBD1 (6 bases). The CDR3 is made up of 15 amino acids. The V end was cut by 7 bases, the J end by 8 bases, with 20 bases between.

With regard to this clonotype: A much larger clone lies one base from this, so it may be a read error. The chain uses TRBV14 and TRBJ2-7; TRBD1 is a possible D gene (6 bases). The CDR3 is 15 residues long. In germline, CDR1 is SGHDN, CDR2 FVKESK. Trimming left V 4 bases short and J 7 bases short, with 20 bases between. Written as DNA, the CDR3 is TGTGCCAGCAGCCCCGGGCCAGGGGCACACGTGGAGCAGTACTTC. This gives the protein CASSPGPGAHVEQYF.